The subject of this entry is one T cell receptor (beta chain). The data were produced by immunoSEQ multiplex PCR, yet TCRdb's version contains in-frame clones alone and is incomplete. The sample contains about 70,000 clones, approximately 87% of which appear only once. Germline V gives CDR1 SGHTA, CDR2 FQGTGA. Trimming cost V 3 bases and J 2 bases, with 11 bases left between them. The CDR3 spans 15 residues. The data derive from a study of OX40 agonist ivuxolimab in advanced cancers. Study details: Every 2 weeks, ivuxolimab was infused into the patients intravenously at between 0.01 and 10 mg/kg.

The source is an adult with an advanced solid tumor such as melanoma, head and neck, liver or kidney cancer. The source material was CD4+ or CD8+ T cells sorted from blood, sampled in a trial of the OX40 agonist ivuxolimab. The chain links TRBV7-3 to TRBJ1-3, with unresolved D. The CDR3 is CASSFDGTPGNTIYF. In DNA form, the CDR3 reads TGTGCCAGCAGCTTCGACGGTACGCCTGGAAACACCATATATTTT. Looking up the rest from reference TRBV7-3 and TRBJ1-3 gives the full variable domain: GAGVSQTPSNKVTEKGKYVELRCDPISGHTALYWYRQSLGQGPEFLIYFQGTGAADDSGLPNDRFFAVRPEGSVSTLKIQRTERGDSAVYLCASSFDGTPGNTIYFGEGSWLTVV.